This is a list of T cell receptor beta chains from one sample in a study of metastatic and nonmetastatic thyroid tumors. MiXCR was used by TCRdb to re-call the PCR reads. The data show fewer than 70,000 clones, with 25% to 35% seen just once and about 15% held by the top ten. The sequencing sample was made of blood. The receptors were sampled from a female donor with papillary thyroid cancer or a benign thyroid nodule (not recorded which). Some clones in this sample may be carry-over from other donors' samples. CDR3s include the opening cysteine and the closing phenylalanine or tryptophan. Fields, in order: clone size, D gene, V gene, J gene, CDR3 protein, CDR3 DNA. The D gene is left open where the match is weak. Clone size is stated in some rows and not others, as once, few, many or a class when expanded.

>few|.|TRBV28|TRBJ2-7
CASRSTTYEQYF
TGTGCCAGCAGGTCCACAACCTACGAGCAGTACTTC
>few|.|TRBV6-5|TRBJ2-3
CASSSGPLDTQYF
TGTGCCAGCAGTTCGGGGCCTCTAGATACGCAGTATTTT
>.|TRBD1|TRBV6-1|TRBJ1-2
CASSRDRPLYGYTF
TGTGCCAGCAGCCGGGACAGGCCTTTATATGGCTACACCTTC
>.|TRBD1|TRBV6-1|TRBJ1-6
CASSGPTGGSDSPLHF
TGTGCCAGCAGTGGACCAACAGGGGGCAGCGATTCACCCCTCCACTTT
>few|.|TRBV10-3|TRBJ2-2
CAIQAAGNTGELFF
TGTGCCATCCAAGCGGCGGGGAACACCGGGGAGCTGTTTTTT
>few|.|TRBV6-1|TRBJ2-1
CASSVRVGTPWNEQFF
TGTGCCAGCAGTGTAAGGGTGGGGACACCATGGAATGAGCAGTTCTTC
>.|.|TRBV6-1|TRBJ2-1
CASSVFENDESEQFF
TGTGCCAGCAGTGTGTTTGAGAACGACGAAAGTGAGCAGTTCTTC
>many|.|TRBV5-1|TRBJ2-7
CASSFSGPPDEQYF
TGCGCCAGCAGCTTCTCCGGGCCGCCCGACGAGCAGTACTTC
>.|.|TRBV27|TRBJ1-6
CASGGQEGNSPLHF
TGTGCCAGCGGGGGCCAGGAGGGCAATTCACCCCTCCACTTT
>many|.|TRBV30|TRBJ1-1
CAWSEGTQNTEAFF
TGTGCCTGGAGTGAGGGGACACAGAACACTGAAGCTTTCTTT
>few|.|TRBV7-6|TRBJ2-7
CASSLNPDGGSNEQYF
TGTGCCAGCAGCTTAAACCCGGACGGAGGGTCGAATGAGCAGTACTTC
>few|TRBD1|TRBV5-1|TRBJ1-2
CASSSGTGGGYGYTF
TGCGCCAGCAGCTCCGGGACAGGGGGTGGGTATGGCTACACCTTC
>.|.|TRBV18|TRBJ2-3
CASSLDSRTDTQYF
TGTGCCAGCTCACTGGACAGCCGCACAGATACGCAGTATTTT
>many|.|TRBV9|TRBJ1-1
CASSVGSLGEAFF
TGTGCCAGCAGCGTAGGGTCGCTGGGTGAAGCTTTCTTT
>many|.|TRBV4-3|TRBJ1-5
CASSLEQGGNQPQHF
TGCGCCAGCAGCCTTGAACAGGGCGGCAATCAGCCCCAGCATTTT
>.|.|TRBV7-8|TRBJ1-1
CASSSPNGPEAFF
TGTGCCAGCAGCTCGCCGAATGGCCCTGAAGCTTTCTTT
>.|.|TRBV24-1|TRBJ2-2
CATAGTGTTGELFF
TGTGCCACGGCAGGGACGGGGACCACCGGGGAGCTGTTTTTT
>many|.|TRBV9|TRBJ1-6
CASTSGGNSPLHF
TGTGCCAGCACTAGCGGGGGAAATTCACCCCTCCACTTT
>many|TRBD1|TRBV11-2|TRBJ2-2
CASSRGQGTGELFF
TGTGCCAGCAGCCGGGGACAGGGGACCGGGGAGCTGTTTTTT
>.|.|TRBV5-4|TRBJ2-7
CVSSLPASYEQYF
TGTGTCAGCAGCTTGCCGGCCTCCTACGAGCAGTACTTC
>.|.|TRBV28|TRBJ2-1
CASHPRLSSYNEQFF
TGTGCCAGTCACCCCAGGTTAAGCTCCTACAATGAGCAGTTCTTC
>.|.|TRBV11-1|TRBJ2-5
CASSLARIQETQYF
TGTGCCAGCAGCTTAGCTCGGATCCAAGAGACCCAGTACTTC
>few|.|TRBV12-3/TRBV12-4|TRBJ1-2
CASSLGHGQGYTF
TGTGCCAGCAGTTTAGGCCATGGGCAAGGCTACACCTTC
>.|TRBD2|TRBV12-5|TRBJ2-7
CASGLVTTREQGEQYF
TGTGCTAGTGGTTTGGTAACCACGCGGGAGCAGGGCGAGCAGTACTTC
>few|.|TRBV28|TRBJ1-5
CAGGGGGAYQPQHF
TGTGCCGGAGGAGGGGGGGGCGCCTATCAGCCCCAGCATTTT
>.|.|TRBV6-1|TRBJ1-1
CASSPTDDTEAFF
TGTGCCAGCAGTCCGACAGATGACACTGAAGCTTTCTTT
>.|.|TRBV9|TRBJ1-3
CASSMAGHSGNTIYF
TGTGCCAGCAGCATGGCAGGGCACTCTGGAAACACCATATATTTT
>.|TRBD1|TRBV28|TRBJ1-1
CASSLQGAQNTEAFF
TGTGCCAGCAGTTTGCAGGGGGCCCAGAACACTGAAGCTTTCTTT
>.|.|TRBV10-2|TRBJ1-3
CATSADTIYF
TGCGCCACTAGCGCGGACACCATATATTTT
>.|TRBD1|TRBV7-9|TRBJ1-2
CASSGTTGDYGYTF
TGTGCCAGCAGCGGAACGACAGGGGACTATGGCTACACCTTC
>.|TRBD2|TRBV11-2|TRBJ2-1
CASSYYRIGLAGGGSYNEQFF
TGTGCCAGCAGCTATTATAGGATAGGACTAGCGGGAGGGGGGTCCTACAATGAGCAGTTCTTC
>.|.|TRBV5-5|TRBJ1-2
CASSLEGPRSYVYTF
TGTGCCAGCAGCTTGGAAGGGCCCCGCAGCTATGTCTACACCTTC
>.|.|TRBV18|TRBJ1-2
CASSPHPPGQANYGYTF
TGTGCCAGCTCACCACATCCGCCTGGACAAGCTAACTATGGCTACACCTTC
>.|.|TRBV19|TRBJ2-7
CASISRAGEEQYF
TGTGCCAGTATCTCCCGTGCCGGGGAAGAGCAGTACTTC
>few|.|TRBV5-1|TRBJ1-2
CASSLDGQRPNYGYTF
TGCGCCAGCAGCTTGGATGGGCAAAGACCTAACTATGGCTACACCTTC
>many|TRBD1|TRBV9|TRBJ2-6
CASSVDGQASSGANVLTF
TGTGCCAGCAGCGTAGACGGACAGGCATCCTCTGGGGCCAACGTCCTGACTTTC
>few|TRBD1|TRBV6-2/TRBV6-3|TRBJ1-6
CASSYRGQANSPLHF
TGTGCCAGCAGTTACCGGGGACAGGCGAATTCACCCCTCCACTTT
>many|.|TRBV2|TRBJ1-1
CASGPLHSEAFF
TGTGCCAGCGGGCCGCTCCACTCTGAAGCTTTCTTT
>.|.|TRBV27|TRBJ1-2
CASSFWSGTKNYGYTF
TGTGCCAGCAGTTTTTGGTCCGGGACGAAGAACTATGGCTACACCTTC
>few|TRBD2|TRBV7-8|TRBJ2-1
CASSQRLADRYNEQFF
TGTGCCAGCAGCCAACGACTAGCGGATAGGTACAATGAGCAGTTCTTC
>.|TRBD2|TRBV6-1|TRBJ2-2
CASSFGREGRTGELFF
TGTGCCAGCAGTTTTGGACGGGAGGGAAGGACCGGGGAGCTGTTTTTT
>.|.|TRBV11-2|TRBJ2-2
CASSSSLGFNTGELFF
TGTGCCAGCAGCTCTAGTCTGGGGTTTAACACCGGGGAGCTGTTTTTT
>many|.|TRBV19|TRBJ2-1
CASSIVGSYNEQFF
TGTGCCAGTAGTATAGTAGGGTCCTACAATGAGCAGTTCTTC
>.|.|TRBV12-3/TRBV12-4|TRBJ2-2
CASSPQRGSGELFF
TGTGCCAGCAGTCCGCAGAGGGGGAGCGGGGAGCTGTTTTTT
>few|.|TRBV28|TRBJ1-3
CASSFRGGYSGNAIYF
TGTGCCAGCAGTTTTAGGGGAGGGTACTCCGGAAACGCCATATATTTT
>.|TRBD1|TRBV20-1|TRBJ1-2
CSAHGQVNYGYTF
TGCAGTGCTCACGGACAGGTTAACTATGGCTACACCTTC
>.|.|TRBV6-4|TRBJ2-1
CASSDSAGYNEQFF
TGTGCCAGCAGTGATTCGGCAGGCTACAATGAGCAGTTCTTC
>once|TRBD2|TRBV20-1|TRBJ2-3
CSASESSGRAPDTQYF
TGCAGTGCTAGCGAAAGTAGCGGGAGGGCCCCAGATACGCAGTATTTT